The 16 T cell receptor beta chains in this list originate from one sample, sequenced in a study of human T cells and chemical hapten exposure. Time point noted: healthy volunteer bleed at 2 weeks. The starting material, unfractionated whole blood, was used for total RNA extraction. Each CDR3 protein gets one entry after TCRdb re-called the RACE reads with MiXCR. The sample holds around 45,000 distinct CDR3 sequences, 3.5% to 4.5% seen once. The sequenced sample consisted of whole blood. The origin of the receptors is a human donor in good health. Some clones in this sample may be carry-over from other donors' samples.

This clonotype was found many times. This chain uses TRBV12-3 or TRBV12-4 with TRBJ1-1; D gene ambiguous. V lost 5 bases and J lost 8, with 9 bases in between. CDR3 length equals 11 residues. The CDR3 region is CASSPTVEAFF. CDR3 nucleotide sequence: TGTGCCAGCAGTCCGACGGTGGAAGCTTTCTTT.

The CDR3 DNA is TGTGCCAGCAGCTTAGGGACTAGCGGAGACGGGTTCTTC. Translating gives CASSLGTSGDGFF. The chain links TRBV7-9 to TRBJ2-1, with TRBD2 identical over 10 bases. V lost 1 base to trimming and J lost 15 bases; unmatched junction nucleotides: 6. The CDR3 contains 13 residues. Germline V gene lookup returns CDR1 SEHNR and CDR2 FQNEAQ (reference sequence).

This clonotype was detected many times. The chain couples TRBV28 to TRBJ2-5, with D possibly matching TRBD1 (6 bases). The V end lost 6 bases, the J end lost 3 bases, and 11 bases lay between the germline ends. Germline V gene lookup returns CDR1 MDHEN and CDR2 SYDVKM. The CDR3 extends over 13 amino acids. CDR3 coding DNA: TGTGCCAGCAGATCTAACAGGGAAGAGACCCAGTACTTC. Amino acids: CASRSNREETQYF.

This clonotype was recorded at least ten times. This chain links TRBV20-1 with TRBJ2-5; D gene uncertain. This CDR3 comprises 12 residues. The germline gives CDR1 DFQATT, CDR2 SNEGSKA (reference sequence). Trimming left V 0 bases short and J 8 bases short, with 10 bases between. The CDR3 DNA follows: TGCAGTGCTAGAGAGGGCCAACGCACCCAGTACTTC. It specifies CSAREGQRTQYF.

This clonotype has just a few counts. The chain is built from TRBV5-1 and TRBJ2-5; 7 bases are a match to TRBD1. With V trimmed by 0 bases and J by 5 bases, 4 bases remained unmatched. The CDR3 sequence is 14 residues long. Germline CDR1 is SGHRS and CDR2 is YFSETQ. Here the CDR3 reads CASSLEGAGETQYF. In DNA form, the CDR3 reads TGCGCCAGCAGCTTGGAGGGGGCAGGCGAGACCCAGTACTTC.

This clonotype appeared many times. As DNA, the CDR3 is TGCAGCGTTATGACAGGGCGAGAGACCCAGTACTTC. Amino acid sequence: CSVMTGRETQYF. V and J are TRBV29-1 and TRBJ2-5, with 7 positions matching TRBD1. V gave up 5 bases and J gave up 4 bases; unmatched junction bases: 4. The CDR3 has 12 amino acids. Germline lookup yields CDR1 SQVTM and CDR2 ANQGSEA.

This clonotype was observed many times. The chain is built from TRBV7-9 and TRBJ1-4; tentatively, D is TRBD1 (6 bases). This CDR3 is 14 amino acids long. V lost 5 bases to trimming and J lost 8 bases, with 15 bases between them. Looked up from germline, CDR1 is SEHNR and CDR2 is FQNEAQ (reference sequence). The CDR3 region has the DNA TGTGCCAGCAGCCTGATCGAGGGGGGGGAAAAACTGTTTTTT. Protein: CASSLIEGGEKLFF.

This clonotype was counted at least ten times. The V gene is TRBV12-3 or TRBV12-4, the J gene TRBJ1-1; D possibly corresponds to TRBD1 (6 bases). V lost 6 bases to trimming and J lost 4 bases, with 15 bases between them. CDR3 length equals 14 residues. In DNA form, the CDR3 reads TGTGCCAGCAGGGGAGGGGGGTCTAGCACTGAAGCTTTCTTT. Its protein product is CASRGGGSSTEAFF.

This clonotype was seen a single time. Here the CDR3 reads CASSEAVGLAAGYKQYF. CDR3 DNA: TGTGCCAGCAGTGAAGCAGTGGGACTAGCCGCCGGGTACAAGCAGTACTTC. The rearrangement links TRBV2 to TRBJ2-7, with 9 bases that match TRBD2. Unmatched junction bases numbered 14, after V lost 0 bases and J lost 8 bases. The CDR3 runs to 17 residues. The germline CDR1 and CDR2 sequences are SNHLY and FYNNEI.

This clonotype occurred a few times. V is TRBV15 and J is TRBJ1-1; D ambiguous. The ends were cut back, 3 bases at V and 1 base at J, with 12 bases in the middle. CDR1 and CDR2 from the germline V gene are LNHNV and YYDKDF (reference sequence). This CDR3 region has 15 residues. In DNA form, the CDR3 reads TGTGCCACCAGCAGGGGTATAGGATCGAACACTGAAGCTTTCTTT. Its protein product is CATSRGIGSNTEAFF.

This clonotype was observed many times. The rearrangement uses TRBV29-1 and TRBJ1-3; D unresolved. There are 11 residues in the CDR3. The V gene lost 5 bases and the J gene lost 4 bases, with 6 bases spanning the gap. Germline V gene sequence: CDR1 SQVTM, CDR2 ANQGSEA. CDR3 in amino acids: CSVFSGNTIYF. CDR3 sequence (DNA): TGCAGCGTTTTTTCCGGAAACACCATATATTTT.

The V and J genes are TRBV28 and TRBJ2-1, with D tentatively TRBD1 or TRBD2 (5 bases each). This CDR3 has 14 residues. Germline V gives CDR1 MDHEN, CDR2 SYDVKM. The germline V and J ends were trimmed by 6 bases and 6 bases, with 15 bases remaining between them. CDR3 sequence: CASSSAPGANEQFF. The DNA for the CDR3 is TGTGCCAGCAGCTCCGCCCCCGGGGCCAATGAGCAGTTCTTC.

This clonotype appeared many times. DNA for the CDR3: TGTGCCAGCAGCTGGGGCGGGACTAGCGGGACCGGGGAGCTGTTTTTT. It yields the protein CASSWGGTSGTGELFF. The chain carries TRBV7-3 and TRBJ2-2, with TRBD2 identical over 12 bases. The length of the CDR3 is 16 residues. CDR1 and CDR2 (germline): SGHTA, FQGTGA. V was clipped by 4 bases and J by 5 bases; unmatched bases: 5.

In this sample, this clonotype turned up many times. V gene TRBV13 combines with J gene TRBJ1-2; TRBD1 aligns across 7 bases. Trimming at V came to 4 bases and at J to 7 bases, leaving 3 bases not matched to a gene. The CDR3 consists of 12 residues. The germline V gene has CDR1 PRHDT and CDR2 FYEKMQ (reference sequence). The CDR3 region has the DNA TGTGCCAGCAGCTCGACAGGGCTTGGCTACACCTTC. Amino acids: CASSSTGLGYTF. The whole variable domain, remainder taken from reference TRBV13 and TRBJ1-2, is AAGVIQSPRHLIKEKRETATLKCYPIPRHDTVYWYQQGPGQDPQFLISFYEKMQSDKGSIPDRFSAQQFSDYHSELNMSSLELGDSALYFCASSSTGLGYTFGSGTRLTVV.

This clonotype has ten or more counts. V usage is TRBV4-2 and J usage is TRBJ2-5; no reliable D call. Trimming took 0 bases from V and 1 from J, leaving 3 bases between them. The CDR3 spans 13 residues. The V gene's germline CDR1 is LGHNA and CDR2 YNFKEQ. The CDR3 reads CASSQDVQETQYF. The CDR3 DNA follows: TGTGCCAGCAGCCAAGATGTCCAAGAGACCCAGTACTTC.

Only a few counts were recorded for this clonotype. The gene calls are TRBV5-4 and TRBJ2-1; no reliable D call. Trimming removed 1 base from V and 9 bases from J, with 8 bases in between. The CDR3 loop spans 12 amino acids. CDR1 and CDR2 from the germline V gene are SGHNT and YYREEE (reference sequence). In DNA form, the CDR3 reads TGTGCCAGCAGCTTGAGGCTTACTGAGCAGTTCTTC. It is translated as CASSLRLTEQFF. Drawing the rest from reference TRBV5-4 and TRBJ2-1, the complete variable domain is ETGVTQSPTHLIKTRGQQVTLRCSSQSGHNTVSWYQQALGQGPQFIFQYYREEENGRGNFPPRFSGLQFPNYSSELNVNALELDDSALYLCASSLRLTEQFFGPGTRLTVL.